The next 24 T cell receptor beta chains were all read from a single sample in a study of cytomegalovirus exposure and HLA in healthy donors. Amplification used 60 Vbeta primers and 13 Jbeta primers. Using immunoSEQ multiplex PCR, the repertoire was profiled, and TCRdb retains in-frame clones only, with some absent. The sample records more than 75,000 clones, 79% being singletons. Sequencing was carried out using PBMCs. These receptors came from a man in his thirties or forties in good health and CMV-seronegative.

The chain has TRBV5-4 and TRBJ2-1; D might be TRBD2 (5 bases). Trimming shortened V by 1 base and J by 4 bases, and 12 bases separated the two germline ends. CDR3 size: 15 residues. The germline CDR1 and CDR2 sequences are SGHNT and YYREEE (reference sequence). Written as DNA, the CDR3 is TGTGCCAGCAGCTTGATGGGAGCGAATTACAATGAGCAGTTCTTC. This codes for CASSLMGANYNEQFF.

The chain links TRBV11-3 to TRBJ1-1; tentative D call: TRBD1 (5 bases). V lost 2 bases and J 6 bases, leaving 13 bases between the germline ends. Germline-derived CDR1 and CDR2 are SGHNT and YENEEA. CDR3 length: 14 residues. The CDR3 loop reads CASSLSQGSAEAFF. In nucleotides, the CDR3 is TGTGCCAGCAGCTTAAGTCAGGGCTCCGCTGAAGCTTTCTTT.

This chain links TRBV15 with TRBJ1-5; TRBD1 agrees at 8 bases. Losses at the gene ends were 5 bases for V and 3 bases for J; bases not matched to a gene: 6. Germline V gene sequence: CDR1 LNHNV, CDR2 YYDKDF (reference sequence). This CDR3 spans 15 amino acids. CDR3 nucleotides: TGTGCCACCAGCGCCTCGACAGGGGCCAATCAGCCCCAGCATTTT. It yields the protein CATSASTGANQPQHF. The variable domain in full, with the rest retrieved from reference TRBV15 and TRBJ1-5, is DAMVIQNPRYQVTQFGKPVTLSCSQTLNHNVMYWYQQKSSQAPKLLFHYYDKDFNNEADTPDNFQSRRPNTSFCFLDIRSPGLGDTAMYLCATSASTGANQPQHFGDGTRLSIL.

In DNA, the CDR3 is TGTGCCAGCTCAATGGGGCTTAATCAGCCCCAGCATTTT. It is translated as CASSMGLNQPQHF. V gene TRBV18 combines with J gene TRBJ1-5; a possible D gene is TRBD1 (5 bases). This CDR3 comprises 13 residues. The germline V gene has CDR1 KGHSH and CDR2 LQKENI. V was clipped by 5 bases and J by 4 bases, with 9 bases between them. Drawing the rest from reference TRBV18 and TRBJ1-5, the complete variable domain is NAGVMQNPRHLVRRRGQEARLRCSPMKGHSHVYWYRQLPEEGLKFMVYLQKENIIDESGMPKERFSAEFPKEGPSILRIQQVVRGDSAAYFCASSMGLNQPQHFGDGTRLSIL.

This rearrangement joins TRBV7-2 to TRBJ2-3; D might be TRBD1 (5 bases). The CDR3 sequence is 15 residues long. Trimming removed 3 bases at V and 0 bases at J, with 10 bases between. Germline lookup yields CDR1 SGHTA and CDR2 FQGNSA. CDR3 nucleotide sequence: TGTGCCAGCAGCTTTACAGGTTCTAGCACAGATACGCAGTATTTT. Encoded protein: CASSFTGSSTDTQYF.

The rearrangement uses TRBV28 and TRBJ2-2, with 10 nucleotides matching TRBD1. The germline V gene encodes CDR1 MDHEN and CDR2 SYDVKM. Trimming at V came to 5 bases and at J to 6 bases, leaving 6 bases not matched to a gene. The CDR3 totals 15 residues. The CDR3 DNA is TGTGCCAGCAGTAAGGACAGGGGGGTTTCCGGGGAGCTGTTTTTT. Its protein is CASSKDRGVSGELFF.

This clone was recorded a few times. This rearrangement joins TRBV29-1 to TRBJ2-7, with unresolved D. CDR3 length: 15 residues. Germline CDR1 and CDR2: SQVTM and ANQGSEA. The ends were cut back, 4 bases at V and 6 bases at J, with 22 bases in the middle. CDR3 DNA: TGCAGCGTTGTCGGCCCCCCGGGTAGACCGAGCGAGCAGTACTTC. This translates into CSVVGPPGRPSEQYF.

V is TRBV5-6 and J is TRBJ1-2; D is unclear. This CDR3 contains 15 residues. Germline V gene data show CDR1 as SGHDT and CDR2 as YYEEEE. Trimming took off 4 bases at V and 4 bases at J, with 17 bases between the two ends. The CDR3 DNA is TGTGCCAGCAGCATGGACGGGATCAGGCCCTATGGCTACACCTTC. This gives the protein CASSMDGIRPYGYTF.

The CDR3 here is CASSQIGGRNTEAFF. CDR3 DNA sequence: TGTGCCAGCAGCCAAATAGGGGGCCGAAACACTGAAGCTTTCTTT. This chain uses TRBV7-2 with TRBJ1-1; 7 positions agree with TRBD1. The trim removed 5 bases at V and 2 bases at J, leaving 8 bases unmatched. The V gene's germline CDR1 is SGHTA and CDR2 FQGNSA. There are 15 residues in the CDR3.

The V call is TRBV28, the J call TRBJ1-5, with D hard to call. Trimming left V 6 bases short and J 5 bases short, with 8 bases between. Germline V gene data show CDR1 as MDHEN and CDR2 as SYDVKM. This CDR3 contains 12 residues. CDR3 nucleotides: TGTGCCAGCAGCCTTCCCCATCAGCCCCAGCATTTT. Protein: CASSLPHQPQHF.

The CDR3 spells CASSLDTSGGTDTQYF. CDR3 in DNA: TGTGCCAGCAGCTTGGATACTAGCGGAGGTACAGATACGCAGTATTTT. V usage is TRBV5-6 and J usage is TRBJ2-3, with 8 positions matching TRBD2. With V trimmed by 0 bases and J by 3 bases, 6 bases remained unmatched. The germline CDR1 and CDR2 sequences are SGHDT and YYEEEE. The CDR3 length is 16 residues.

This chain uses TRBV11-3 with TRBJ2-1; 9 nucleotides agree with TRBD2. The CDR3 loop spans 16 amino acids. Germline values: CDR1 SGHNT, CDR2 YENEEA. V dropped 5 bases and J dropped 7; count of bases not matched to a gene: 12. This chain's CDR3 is CASSPRTLAGRNEQFF. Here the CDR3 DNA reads TGTGCCAGCAGCCCCCGTACTCTAGCGGGGCGTAATGAGCAGTTCTTC. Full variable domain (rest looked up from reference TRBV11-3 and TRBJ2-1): EAGVVQSPRYKIIEKKQPVAFWCNPISGHNTLYWYLQNLGQGPELLIRYENEEAVDDSQLPKDRFSAERLKGVDSTLKIQPAELGDSAVYLCASSPRTLAGRNEQFFGPGTRLTVL.

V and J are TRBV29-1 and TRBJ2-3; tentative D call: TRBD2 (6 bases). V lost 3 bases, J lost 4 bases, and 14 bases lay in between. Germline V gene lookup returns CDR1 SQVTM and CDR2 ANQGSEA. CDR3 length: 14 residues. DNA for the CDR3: TGCAGCGTTGACGTCAGGAGGGGAGCAGATACGCAGTATTTT. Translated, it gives CSVDVRRGADTQYF.

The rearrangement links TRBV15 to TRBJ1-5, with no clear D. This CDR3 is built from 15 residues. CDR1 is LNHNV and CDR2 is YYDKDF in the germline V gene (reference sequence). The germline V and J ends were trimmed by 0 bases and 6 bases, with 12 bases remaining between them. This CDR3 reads CATSRDLLGGQPQHF. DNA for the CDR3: TGTGCCACCAGCAGAGATCTTCTAGGAGGTCAGCCCCAGCATTTT.

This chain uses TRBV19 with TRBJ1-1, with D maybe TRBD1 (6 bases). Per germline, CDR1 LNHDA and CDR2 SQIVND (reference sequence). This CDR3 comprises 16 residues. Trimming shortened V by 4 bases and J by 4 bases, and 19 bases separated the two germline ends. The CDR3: CASSKGDTSRATEAFF. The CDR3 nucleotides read TGTGCCAGTAGTAAAGGGGACACCTCAAGGGCCACTGAAGCTTTCTTT.

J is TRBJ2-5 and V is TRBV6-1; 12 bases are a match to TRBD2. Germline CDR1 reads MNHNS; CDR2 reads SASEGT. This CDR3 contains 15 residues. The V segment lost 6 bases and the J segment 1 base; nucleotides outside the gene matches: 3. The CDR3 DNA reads TGTGCCAGCAGCGGACTAGCGGGACTCCAAGAGACCCAGTACTTC. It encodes CASSGLAGLQETQYF.

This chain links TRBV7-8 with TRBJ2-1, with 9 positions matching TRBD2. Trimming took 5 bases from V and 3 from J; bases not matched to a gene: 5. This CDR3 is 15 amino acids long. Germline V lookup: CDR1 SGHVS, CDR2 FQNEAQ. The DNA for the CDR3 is TGTGCCAGCAGCCGTAGCGGGAGCGGCTACAATGAGCAGTTCTTC. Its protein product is CASSRSGSGYNEQFF.

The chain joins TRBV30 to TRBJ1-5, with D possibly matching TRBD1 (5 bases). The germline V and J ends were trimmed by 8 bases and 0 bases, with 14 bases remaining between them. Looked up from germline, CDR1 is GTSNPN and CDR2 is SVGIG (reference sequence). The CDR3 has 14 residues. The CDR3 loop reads CAGGGLYSNQPQHF. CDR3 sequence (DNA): TGTGCCGGGGGAGGGCTTTATAGCAATCAGCCCCAGCATTTT.

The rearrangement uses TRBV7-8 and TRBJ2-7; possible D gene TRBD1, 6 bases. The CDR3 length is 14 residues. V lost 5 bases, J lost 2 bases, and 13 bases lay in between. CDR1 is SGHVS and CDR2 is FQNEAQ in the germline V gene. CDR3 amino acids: CASSIPGQAYEQYF. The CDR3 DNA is TGTGCCAGCAGCATTCCGGGACAAGCCTACGAGCAGTACTTC.

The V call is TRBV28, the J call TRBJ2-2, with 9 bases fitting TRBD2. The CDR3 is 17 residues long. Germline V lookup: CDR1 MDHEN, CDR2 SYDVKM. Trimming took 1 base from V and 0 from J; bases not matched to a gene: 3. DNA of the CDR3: TGTGCCAGCAGTTTATCTAGCGGGATTTCGAACACCGGGGAGCTGTTTTTT. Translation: CASSLSSGISNTGELFF.

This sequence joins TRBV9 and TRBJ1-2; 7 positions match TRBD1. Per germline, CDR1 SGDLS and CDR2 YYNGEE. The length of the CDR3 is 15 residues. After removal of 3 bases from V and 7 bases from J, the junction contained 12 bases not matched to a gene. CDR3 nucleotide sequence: TGTGCCAGCAGCGGCGCAGGAACGACAGGGCCTGGCTACACCTTC. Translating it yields CASSGAGTTGPGYTF.

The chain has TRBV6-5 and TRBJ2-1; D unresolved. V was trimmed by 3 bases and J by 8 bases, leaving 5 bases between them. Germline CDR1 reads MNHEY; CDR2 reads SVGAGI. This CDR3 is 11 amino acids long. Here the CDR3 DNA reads TGTGCCAGCAGTTATCGGGATGAGCAGTTCTTC. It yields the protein CASSYRDEQFF.

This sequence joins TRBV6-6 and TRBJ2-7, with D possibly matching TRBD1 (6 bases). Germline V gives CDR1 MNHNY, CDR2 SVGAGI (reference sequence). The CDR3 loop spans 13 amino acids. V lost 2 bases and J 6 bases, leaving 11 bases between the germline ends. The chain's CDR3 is CASSYTPRGEQYF. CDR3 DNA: TGTGCCAGCAGTTACACTCCCAGGGGCGAGCAGTACTTC.

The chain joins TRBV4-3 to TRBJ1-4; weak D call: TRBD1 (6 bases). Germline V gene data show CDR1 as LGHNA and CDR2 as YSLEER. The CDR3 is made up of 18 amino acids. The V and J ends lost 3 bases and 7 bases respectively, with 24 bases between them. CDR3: CASSHLKVQGGRSEKLFF. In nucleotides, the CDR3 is TGCGCCAGCAGCCATCTTAAGGTCCAAGGGGGTAGGAGTGAAAAACTGTTTTTT.